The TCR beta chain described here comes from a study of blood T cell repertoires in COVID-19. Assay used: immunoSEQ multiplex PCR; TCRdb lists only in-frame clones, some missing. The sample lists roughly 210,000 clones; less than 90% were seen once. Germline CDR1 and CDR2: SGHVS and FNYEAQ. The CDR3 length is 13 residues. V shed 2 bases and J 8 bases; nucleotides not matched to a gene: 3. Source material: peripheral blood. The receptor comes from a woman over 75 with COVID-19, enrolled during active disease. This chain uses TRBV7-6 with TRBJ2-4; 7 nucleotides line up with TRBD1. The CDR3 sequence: CASSLSQGDIQYF. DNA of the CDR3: TGTGCCAGCAGCTTAAGCCAGGGGGACATTCAGTACTTC.